This record concerns one T cell receptor beta chain sequence. As yet, its antigen is unknown. The ends were cut back, 4 bases at V and 4 bases at J, with 11 bases in the middle. CDR3 length equals 13 residues. From germline, CDR1 is SGHRS and CDR2 YFSETQ. The source of the sample is a study of OX40 agonist ivuxolimab in advanced cancers. On the study more broadly: Intravenous ivuxolimab at 0.01 to 10 mg/kg was given to patients every 2 weeks. Over 30% of patients had received prior checkpoint inhibitor therapy. Whole-study results and caveats: Partial responders treated at 0.1-3.0 mg/kg exhibited clonal expansion among the lowest measured.

The assay was immunoSEQ multiplex PCR, and TCRdb's table has in-frame clones only and misses some. The sample lists 65,000 to 70,000 clones, around 86% seen once, with about 0.4% in the top ten. This sample comprised CD4+ or CD8+ T cells sorted from blood, obtained in a trial of the OX40 agonist ivuxolimab. This clonotype was sampled from an adult with an advanced solid tumor such as melanoma, head and neck, liver or kidney cancer. The V call is TRBV5-1, the J call TRBJ1-2; D remains unclear. CDR3 DNA: TGCGCCAGCAGCCCGGACGTCGGCTATGGCTACACCTTC. It yields the protein CASSPDVGYGYTF.